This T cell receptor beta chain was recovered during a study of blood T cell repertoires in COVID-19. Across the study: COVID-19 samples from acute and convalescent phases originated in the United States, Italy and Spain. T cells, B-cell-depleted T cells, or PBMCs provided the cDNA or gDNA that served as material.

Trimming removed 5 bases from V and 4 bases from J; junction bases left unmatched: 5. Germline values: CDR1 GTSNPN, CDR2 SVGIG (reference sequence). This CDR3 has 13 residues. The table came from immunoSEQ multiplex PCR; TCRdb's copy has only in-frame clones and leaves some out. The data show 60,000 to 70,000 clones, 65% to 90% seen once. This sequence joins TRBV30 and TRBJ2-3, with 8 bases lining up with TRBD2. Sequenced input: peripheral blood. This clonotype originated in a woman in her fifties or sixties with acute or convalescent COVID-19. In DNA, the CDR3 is TGTGCCTGGGGTAGCGGGAACGCAGATACGCAGTATTTT. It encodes CAWGSGNADTQYF.